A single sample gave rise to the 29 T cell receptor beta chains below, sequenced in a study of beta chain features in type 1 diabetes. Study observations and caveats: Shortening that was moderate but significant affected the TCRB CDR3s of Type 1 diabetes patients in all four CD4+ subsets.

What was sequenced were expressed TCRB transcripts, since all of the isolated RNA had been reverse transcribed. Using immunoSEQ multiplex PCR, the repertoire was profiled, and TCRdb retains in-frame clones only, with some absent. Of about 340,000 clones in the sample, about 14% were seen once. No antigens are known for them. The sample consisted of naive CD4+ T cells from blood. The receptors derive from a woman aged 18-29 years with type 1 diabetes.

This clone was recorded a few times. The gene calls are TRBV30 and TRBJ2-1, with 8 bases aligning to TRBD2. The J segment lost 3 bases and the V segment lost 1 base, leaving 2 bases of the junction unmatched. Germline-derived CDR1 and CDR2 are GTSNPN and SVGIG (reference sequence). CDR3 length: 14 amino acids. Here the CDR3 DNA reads TGTGCCTGGAGTGGGAGCGGGGGCTACAATGAGCAGTTCTTC. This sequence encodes CAWSGSGGYNEQFF.

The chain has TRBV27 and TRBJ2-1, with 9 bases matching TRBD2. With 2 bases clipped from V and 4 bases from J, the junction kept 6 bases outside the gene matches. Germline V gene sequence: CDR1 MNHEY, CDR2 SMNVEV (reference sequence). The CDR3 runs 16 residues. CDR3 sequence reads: CASSLRAGGGYNEQFF. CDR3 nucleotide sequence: TGTGCCAGCAGTTTAAGGGCGGGAGGGGGTTACAATGAGCAGTTCTTC.

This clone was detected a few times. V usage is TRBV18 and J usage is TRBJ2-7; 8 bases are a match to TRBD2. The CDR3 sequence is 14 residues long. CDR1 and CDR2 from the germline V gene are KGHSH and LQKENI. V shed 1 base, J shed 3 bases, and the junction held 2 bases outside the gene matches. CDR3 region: CASSPLAGRYEQYV. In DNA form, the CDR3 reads TGTGCCAGCTCACCACTAGCGGGACGCTACGAGCAGTACGTC.

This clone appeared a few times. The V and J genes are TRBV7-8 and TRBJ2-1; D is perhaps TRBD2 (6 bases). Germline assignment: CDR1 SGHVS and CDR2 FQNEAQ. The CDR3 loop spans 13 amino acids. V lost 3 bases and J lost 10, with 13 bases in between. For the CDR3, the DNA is TGTGCCAGCAGCTTCCTAGCTGGAGGGGAGCAGTTCTTC. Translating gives CASSFLAGGEQFF.

CDR3 sequence (DNA): TGTGCCAGCAGATCAACGCTAGCGGGAGCCGACGAGCAGTACGTC. Encoded protein: CASRSTLAGADEQYV. This chain links TRBV6-5 with TRBJ2-7, with 10 bases aligning to TRBD2. Germline trimming cut 6 bases from V and 5 bases from J; bases unmatched to any gene: 10. The CDR3 has 15 amino acids. Per the germline V gene, CDR1 is MNHEY and CDR2 is SVGAGI.

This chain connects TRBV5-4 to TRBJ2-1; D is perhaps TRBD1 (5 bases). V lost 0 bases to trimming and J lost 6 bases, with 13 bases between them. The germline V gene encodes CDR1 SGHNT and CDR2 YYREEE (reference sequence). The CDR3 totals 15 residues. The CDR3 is CASSLEAHRGNEQFF. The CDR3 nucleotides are TGTGCCAGCAGCTTGGAAGCCCATAGGGGCAATGAGCAGTTCTTC.

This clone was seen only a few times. The CDR3 reads CASSFAGSETQYF. In DNA form, the CDR3 reads TGTGCCAGCAGCTTCGCAGGTTCAGAGACCCAGTACTTC. V gene TRBV7-2 combines with J gene TRBJ2-5; no reliable D call. Germline CDR1 SGHTA, CDR2 FQGNSA. This CDR3 contains 13 residues. V lost 3 bases, J lost 4 bases, and 9 bases lay in between.

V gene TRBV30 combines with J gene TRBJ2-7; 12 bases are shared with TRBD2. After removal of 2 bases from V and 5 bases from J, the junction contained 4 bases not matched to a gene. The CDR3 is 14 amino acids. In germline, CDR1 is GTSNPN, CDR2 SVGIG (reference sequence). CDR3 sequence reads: CAWSRTSGKDEQYF. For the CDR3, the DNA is TGTGCCTGGAGTCGGACTAGCGGGAAAGACGAGCAGTACTTC.

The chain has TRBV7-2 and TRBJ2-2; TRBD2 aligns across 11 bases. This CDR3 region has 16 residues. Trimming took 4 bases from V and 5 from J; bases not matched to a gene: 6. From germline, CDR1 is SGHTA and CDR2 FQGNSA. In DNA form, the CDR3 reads TGTGCCAGCAGCTCACCTAGCGGGAGGATTACCGGGGAGCTGTTTTTT. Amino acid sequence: CASSSPSGRITGELFF.

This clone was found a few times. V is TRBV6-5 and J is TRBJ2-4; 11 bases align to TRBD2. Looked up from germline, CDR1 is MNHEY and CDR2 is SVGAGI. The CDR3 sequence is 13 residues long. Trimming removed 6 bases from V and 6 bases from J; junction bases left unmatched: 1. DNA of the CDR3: TGTGCCAGCAGAACTAGCGGGGGAAACATTCAGTACTTC. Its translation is CASRTSGGNIQYF.

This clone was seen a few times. The CDR3 spells CASSPHKNTGELFF. The CDR3 nucleotides are TGTGCCAGCAGCCCACACAAGAACACCGGGGAGCTGTTTTTT. The chain has TRBV7-3 and TRBJ2-2; D gene ambiguous. Germline values: CDR1 SGHTA, CDR2 FQGTGA. The CDR3 is made up of 14 amino acids. The germline V and J ends were trimmed by 5 bases and 1 base, with 8 bases remaining between them.

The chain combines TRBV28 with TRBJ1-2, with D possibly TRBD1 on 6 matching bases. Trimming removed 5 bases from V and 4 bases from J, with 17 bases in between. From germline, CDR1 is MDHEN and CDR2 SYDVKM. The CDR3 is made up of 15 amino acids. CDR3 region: CASSGGGSPLYGYTF. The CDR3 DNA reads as TGTGCCAGCAGTGGGGGCGGGAGCCCCCTCTATGGCTACACCTTC.

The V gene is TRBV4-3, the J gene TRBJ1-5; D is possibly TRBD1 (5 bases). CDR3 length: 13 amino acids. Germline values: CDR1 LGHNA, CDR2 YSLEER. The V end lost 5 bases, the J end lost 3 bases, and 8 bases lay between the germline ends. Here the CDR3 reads CASSSGVNQPQHF. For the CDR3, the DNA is TGCGCCAGCAGCTCGGGGGTCAATCAGCCCCAGCATTTT.

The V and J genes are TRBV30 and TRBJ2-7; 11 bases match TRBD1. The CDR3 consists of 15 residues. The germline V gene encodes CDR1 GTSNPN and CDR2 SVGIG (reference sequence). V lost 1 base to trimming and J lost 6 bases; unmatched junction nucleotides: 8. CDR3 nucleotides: TGTGCCTGGAGTGCCGGAGGACAGGGGGCGGGCGAGCAGTACTTC. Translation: CAWSAGGQGAGEQYF.

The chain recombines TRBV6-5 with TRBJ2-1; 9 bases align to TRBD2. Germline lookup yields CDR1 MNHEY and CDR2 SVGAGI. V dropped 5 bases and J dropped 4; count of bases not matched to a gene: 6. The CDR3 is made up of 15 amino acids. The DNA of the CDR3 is TGTGCCAGCAGTCCGACGACTAGCGGTTACAATGAGCAGTTCTTC. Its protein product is CASSPTTSGYNEQFF.

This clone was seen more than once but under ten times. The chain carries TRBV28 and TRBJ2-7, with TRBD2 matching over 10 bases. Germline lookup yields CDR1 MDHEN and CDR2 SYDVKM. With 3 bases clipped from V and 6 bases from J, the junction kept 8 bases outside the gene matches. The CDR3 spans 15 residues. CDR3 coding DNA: TGTGCCAGCAGTTTTAGGCTAGCGGGAGAGGGCGAGCAGTACTTC. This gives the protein CASSFRLAGEGEQYF.

As DNA, the CDR3 is TGCGCCAGCAGCTTGGCCGGGACTAGCGGGATCCAAGAGACCCAGTACTTC. It encodes CASSLAGTSGIQETQYF. V usage is TRBV5-1 and J usage is TRBJ2-5; TRBD2 matches 13 bases. The ends lost 0 bases at V and 1 base at J; junction bases unmatched: 3. Germline V CDR1 and CDR2: SGHRS, YFSETQ. This CDR3 is built from 17 residues.

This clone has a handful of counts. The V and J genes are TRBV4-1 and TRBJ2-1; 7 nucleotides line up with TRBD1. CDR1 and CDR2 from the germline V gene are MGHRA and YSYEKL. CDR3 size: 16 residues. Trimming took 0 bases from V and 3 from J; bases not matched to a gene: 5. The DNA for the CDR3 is TGCGCCAGCAGCCAAGATCAGACAGGGATCTACAATGAGCAGTTCTTC. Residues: CASSQDQTGIYNEQFF.

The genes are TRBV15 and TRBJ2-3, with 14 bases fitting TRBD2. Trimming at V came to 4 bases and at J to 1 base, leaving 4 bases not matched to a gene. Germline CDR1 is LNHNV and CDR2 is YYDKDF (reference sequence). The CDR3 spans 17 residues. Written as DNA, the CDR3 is TGTGCCACCAGCACGGGGACTAGCGGGAGTGGCACAGATACGCAGTATTTT. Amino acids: CATSTGTSGSGTDTQYF.

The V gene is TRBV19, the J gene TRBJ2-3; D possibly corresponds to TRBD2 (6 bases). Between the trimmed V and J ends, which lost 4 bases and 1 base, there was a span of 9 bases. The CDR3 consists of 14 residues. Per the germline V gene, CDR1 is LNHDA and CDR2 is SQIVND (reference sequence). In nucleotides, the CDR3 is TGTGCCAGTAGTAGCCGCGGGGGCACAGATACGCAGTATTTT. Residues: CASSSRGGTDTQYF.

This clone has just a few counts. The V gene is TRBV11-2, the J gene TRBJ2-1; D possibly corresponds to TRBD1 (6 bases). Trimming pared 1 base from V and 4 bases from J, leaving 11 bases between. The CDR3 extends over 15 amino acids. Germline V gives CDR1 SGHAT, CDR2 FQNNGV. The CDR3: CASSLVLGGYNEQFF. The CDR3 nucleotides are TGTGCCAGCAGCTTAGTCCTAGGGGGTTACAATGAGCAGTTCTTC.

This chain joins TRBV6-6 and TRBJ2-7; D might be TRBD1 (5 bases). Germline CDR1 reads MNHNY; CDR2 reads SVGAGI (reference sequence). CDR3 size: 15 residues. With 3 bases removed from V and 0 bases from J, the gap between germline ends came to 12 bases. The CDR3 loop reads CASSYSRASSYEQYV. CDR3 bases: TGTGCCAGCAGTTATTCCAGGGCGAGCTCCTACGAGCAGTACGTC.

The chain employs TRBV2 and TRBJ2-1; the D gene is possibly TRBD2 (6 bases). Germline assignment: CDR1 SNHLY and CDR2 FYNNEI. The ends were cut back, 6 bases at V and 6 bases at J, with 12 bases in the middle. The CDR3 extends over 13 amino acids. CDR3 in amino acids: CASRTDYLNEQFF. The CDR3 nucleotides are TGTGCCAGCAGAACGGACTACCTCAATGAGCAGTTCTTC.

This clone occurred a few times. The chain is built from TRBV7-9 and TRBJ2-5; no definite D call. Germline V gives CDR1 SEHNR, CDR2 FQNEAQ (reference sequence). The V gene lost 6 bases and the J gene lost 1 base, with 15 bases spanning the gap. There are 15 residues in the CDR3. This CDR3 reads CASRDRLRGQETQYF. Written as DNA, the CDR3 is TGTGCCAGCAGAGACCGCCTCCGCGGCCAAGAGACCCAGTACTTC.

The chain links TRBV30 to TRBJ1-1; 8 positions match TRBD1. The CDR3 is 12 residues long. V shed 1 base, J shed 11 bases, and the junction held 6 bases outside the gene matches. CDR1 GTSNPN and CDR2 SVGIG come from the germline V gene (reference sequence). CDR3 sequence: CAWSAGTGIAFF. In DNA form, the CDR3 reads TGTGCCTGGAGTGCTGGGACAGGCATCGCTTTCTTT.

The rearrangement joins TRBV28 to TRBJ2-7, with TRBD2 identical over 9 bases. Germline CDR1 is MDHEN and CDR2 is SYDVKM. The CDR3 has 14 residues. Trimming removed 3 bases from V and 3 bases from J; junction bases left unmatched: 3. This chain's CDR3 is CASSFLAGDYEQYF. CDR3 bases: TGTGCCAGCAGTTTTTTAGCGGGAGACTACGAGCAGTACTTC.

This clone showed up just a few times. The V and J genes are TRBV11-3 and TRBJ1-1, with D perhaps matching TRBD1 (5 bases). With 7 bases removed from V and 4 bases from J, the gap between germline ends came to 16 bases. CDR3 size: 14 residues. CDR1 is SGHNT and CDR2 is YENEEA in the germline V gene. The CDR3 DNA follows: TGTGCCAGCACCTATTGGGGGGGATCCACTGAAGCTTTCTTT. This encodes CASTYWGGSTEAFF.

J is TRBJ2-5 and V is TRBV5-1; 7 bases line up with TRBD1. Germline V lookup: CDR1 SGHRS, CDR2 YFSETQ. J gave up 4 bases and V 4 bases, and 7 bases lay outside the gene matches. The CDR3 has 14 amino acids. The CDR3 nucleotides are TGCGCCAGCAGCACCGGGACAGTTGGAGAGACCCAGTACTTC. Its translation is CASSTGTVGETQYF.

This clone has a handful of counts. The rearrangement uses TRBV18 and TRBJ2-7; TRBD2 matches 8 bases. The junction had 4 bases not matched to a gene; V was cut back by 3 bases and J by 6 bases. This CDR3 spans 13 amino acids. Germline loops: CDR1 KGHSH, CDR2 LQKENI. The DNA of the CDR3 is TGTGCCAGCTCACCCGACCGGGGGGGCGAGCAGTACGTC. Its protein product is CASSPDRGGEQYV.